What follows describes a single T cell receptor (beta chain). Its antigen remains unknown. An end of the junction does not agree with germline; a read error may underlie this. The sample originates from a study of cytomegalovirus exposure and HLA in healthy donors. Study-wide results and caveats: In a later analysis, V- and J-gene trimming of beta chains associated with a DCLRE1C missense variant, replicated independently. In an earlier analysis, most TCR beta V segments were productive about 87% or about 30% of the time. Listed as cytomegalovirus-associated were 150 or so TCR beta chains.

The germline V gene encodes CDR1 MNHNS and CDR2 SASEGT. The CDR3 loop spans 14 amino acids. The PCR had 60 Vbeta and 13 Jbeta primers. The protocol was immunoSEQ multiplex PCR, while the TCRdb copy is restricted to in-frame clones and leaves out a portion. Of around 99,000 clones in the sample, 73% were seen once. Sequencing input: PBMCs. The rearrangement uses TRBV6-1 and TRBJ1-2; TRBD1 matches 9 bases. The clonotype comes from a man in his forties in good health and CMV-seronegative. CDR3 sequence: CASRGGTGNYGYPF. For the CDR3, the DNA is TGTGCCAGCAGGGGTGGGACAGGGAACTATGGCTACCCCTTC.